This entry lists 24 T cell receptor beta chains sequenced from one sample in a study of cytomegalovirus exposure and HLA in healthy donors. 60 Vbeta and 13 Jbeta primers were used in PCR. Libraries were prepared by immunoSEQ multiplex PCR; TCRdb keeps only in-frame clonotypes and omits some of them. The profile shows roughly 120,000 clones, roughly four fifths of them singletons. Sequencing input: PBMCs. These receptor sequences come from a male donor in good health and CMV-seropositive.

This clone was detected once. The gene calls are TRBV7-2 and TRBJ2-3; 15 bases line up with TRBD2. The V gene end was trimmed by 4 bases and the J gene end by 3 bases; junction bases not matched to a gene: 2. The CDR3 spans 16 residues. Looked up from germline, CDR1 is SGHTA and CDR2 is FQGNSA. In DNA form, the CDR3 reads TGTGCCAGCAGCTGGGGACTAGCGGGAGGAACAGATACGCAGTATTTT. Protein product: CASSWGLAGGTDTQYF.

The chain is built from TRBV19 and TRBJ1-5; 8 positions match TRBD1. The CDR3 is 14 amino acids. CDR1 LNHDA and CDR2 SQIVND come from the germline V gene (reference sequence). Unmatched junction bases numbered 3, after V lost 6 bases and J lost 2 bases. The CDR3, as DNA: TGTGCCAGTAGCCTGGACAGGGGCAATCAGCCCCAGCATTTT. It translates to CASSLDRGNQPQHF.

This chain uses TRBV5-1 with TRBJ2-1; 7 bases are a match to TRBD1. Germline V gene data show CDR1 as SGHRS and CDR2 as YFSETQ. The V and J ends lost 0 bases and 0 bases, in that order; junction bases with no gene match: 0. The CDR3 totals 15 residues. The CDR3 sequence is CASSLGQGSYNEQFF. DNA of the CDR3: TGCGCCAGCAGCTTGGGACAGGGCTCCTACAATGAGCAGTTCTTC.

This clone showed up just a few times. The chain links TRBV4-1 to TRBJ2-7; possible D gene TRBD2, 5 bases. The CDR3 length is 13 residues. Trimming cost V 1 base and J 6 bases, with 10 bases left between them. Germline CDR1 MGHRA, CDR2 YSYEKL. In DNA, the CDR3 is TGCGCCAGCAGCCAAGGTACGGGATCCGAGCAGTACTTC. Protein sequence: CASSQGTGSEQYF.

The genes are TRBV5-4 and TRBJ2-7; weak D call: TRBD2 (5 bases). This CDR3 spans 12 amino acids. Germline CDR1 is SGHNT and CDR2 is YYREEE (reference sequence). Deletions cut 4 bases from V and 4 bases from J, with 9 bases between. The CDR3 nucleotides read TGTGCCAGCAGCCTCCGGGGATACGAGCAGTACTTC. It specifies CASSLRGYEQYF.

The chain carries TRBV28 and TRBJ2-7; D might be TRBD1 (7 bases). V lost 6 bases, J lost 5 bases, and 20 bases lay in between. The CDR3 has 15 amino acids. Per germline, CDR1 MDHEN and CDR2 SYDVKM. CDR3 sequence: CASSTTGEANHEQYF. CDR3 coding DNA: TGTGCCAGCAGCACCACAGGGGAGGCGAATCACGAGCAGTACTTC.

This chain connects TRBV4-3 to TRBJ2-7; perhaps TRBD1 as D (6 bases). Germline CDR1 and CDR2: LGHNA and YSLEER. Trimming cost V 1 base and J 4 bases, with 11 bases left between them. This CDR3 is built from 14 residues. The CDR3 loop is CASSQAKTGYEQYF. The CDR3 DNA is TGCGCCAGCAGCCAAGCTAAAACAGGGTACGAGCAGTACTTC.

The CDR3 DNA is TGTGCCAGCAGCCTAGATCCTCCCTACGAGCAGTACTTC. Residues: CASSLDPPYEQYF. The rearrangement joins TRBV5-6 to TRBJ2-7; D gene uncertain. This CDR3 spans 13 amino acids. V lost 4 bases to trimming and J lost 2 bases, with 10 bases between them. CDR1 and CDR2 (germline): SGHDT, YYEEEE.

The V call is TRBV25-1, the J call TRBJ2-7, with D perhaps matching TRBD2 (6 bases). V lost 8 bases and J lost 5, with 10 bases in between. The CDR3 runs to 11 residues. Germline loops: CDR1 MGHDK, CDR2 SYGVNS. CDR3 in DNA: TGTGCCAGCTGGGCGGGACACGAGCAGTACTTC. Translating gives CASWAGHEQYF.

Of note for this clone: Other DNA sequences from this sample encode an identical CDR3 as well. This chain uses TRBV28 with TRBJ1-2, with D hard to call. The length of the CDR3 is 15 residues. CDR1 MDHEN and CDR2 SYDVKM come from the germline V gene. The V end lost 2 bases, the J end lost 3 bases, and 13 bases lay between the germline ends. The CDR3 here is CASSLGRGSDYGYTF. The CDR3 nucleotides read TGTGCCAGCAGTTTAGGAAGAGGGAGTGACTATGGCTACACCTTC.

The chain links TRBV29-1 to TRBJ1-1; 8 nucleotides line up with TRBD1. The V segment lost 7 bases and the J segment 0 bases; nucleotides outside the gene matches: 4. The CDR3 covers 13 residues. Germline CDR1 reads SQVTM; CDR2 reads ANQGSEA. This CDR3 reads CSGGQGMNTEAFF. The CDR3 nucleotides read TGCAGCGGCGGACAGGGAATGAACACTGAAGCTTTCTTT.

This chain joins TRBV27 and TRBJ2-7, with D perhaps TRBD1 (6 bases). Trimming removed 5 bases at V and 6 bases at J, with 11 bases between. The V gene's germline CDR1 is MNHEY and CDR2 SMNVEV (reference sequence). The CDR3 totals 12 residues. The CDR3, as DNA: TGTGCCAGCAGTACAGGGTTCGGCGAGCAGTACTTC. Its protein product is CASSTGFGEQYF.

This sequence joins TRBV7-9 and TRBJ2-1; a weak D match, TRBD2 (5 bases). The CDR3 spans 13 residues. Trimming removed 5 bases at V and 14 bases at J, with 19 bases between. Germline V lookup: CDR1 SEHNR, CDR2 FQNEAQ (reference sequence). The CDR3: CASSPTAAGGKFF. CDR3 sequence (DNA): TGTGCCAGCAGCCCCACGGCGGCGGGTGGGAAGTTCTTC.

J is TRBJ2-5 and V is TRBV6-1; 7 positions agree with TRBD1. Unmatched junction bases numbered 7, after V lost 8 bases and J lost 4 bases. In germline, CDR1 is MNHNS, CDR2 SASEGT. The CDR3 is 13 amino acids. This CDR3 is CASPSDRAETQYF. The CDR3 DNA follows: TGTGCCAGCCCATCTGACAGGGCAGAGACCCAGTACTTC.

This clone came up a few times. The rearrangement uses TRBV4-3 and TRBJ2-1; 10 bases are shared with TRBD2. The CDR3 loop spans 16 amino acids. V was pared by 7 bases and J by 5 bases, with 11 bases of the junction left unmatched. The V gene's germline CDR1 is LGHNA and CDR2 YSLEER. This CDR3 is CASTRGGTSANNEQFF. The CDR3 DNA follows: TGCGCCAGCACCCGTGGGGGGACTAGCGCGAACAATGAGCAGTTCTTC.

The rearrangement joins TRBV5-4 to TRBJ2-1; 8 bases line up with TRBD2. Germline trimming cut 3 bases from V and 4 bases from J; bases unmatched to any gene: 12. Germline values: CDR1 SGHNT, CDR2 YYREEE (reference sequence). The CDR3 length is 17 residues. Written as DNA, the CDR3 is TGTGCCAGCAGCTCCTATCTCTTAGCGGGAACGTACAATGAGCAGTTCTTC. This gives the protein CASSSYLLAGTYNEQFF.

The V gene is TRBV4-1, the J gene TRBJ2-7; perhaps TRBD1 as D (5 bases). Germline CDR1 and CDR2: MGHRA and YSYEKL. CDR3 length: 17 residues. V was cut by 0 bases and J by 0 bases, with 15 bases left in between. The CDR3 sequence: CASSQESTDRHSYEQYF. CDR3 bases: TGCGCCAGCAGCCAAGAATCCACAGACAGACACTCCTACGAGCAGTACTTC.

The chain recombines TRBV18 with TRBJ2-6; perhaps TRBD1 as D (5 bases). This CDR3 has 18 amino acids. Per germline, CDR1 KGHSH and CDR2 LQKENI. Trimming pared 2 bases from V and 4 bases from J, leaving 18 bases between. CDR3 residues: CASSPVLQGSSGANVLTF. The CDR3 nucleotides read TGTGCCAGCTCACCAGTCCTGCAGGGTAGTTCAGGGGCCAACGTCCTGACTTTC.

By share of the sample, this clone is medium-sized. The chain combines TRBV7-9 with TRBJ2-2, with 7 bases lining up with TRBD1. Germline CDR1 reads SEHNR; CDR2 reads FQNEAQ (reference sequence). V dropped 4 bases and J dropped 2; count of bases not matched to a gene: 4. The CDR3 consists of 15 residues. The CDR3 is CASSSTGVNTGELFF. DNA of the CDR3: TGTGCCAGCAGCTCAACAGGGGTCAACACCGGGGAGCTGTTTTTT. The variable domain in full, with the rest retrieved from reference TRBV7-9 and TRBJ2-2, is DTGVSQNPRHKITKRGQNVTFRCDPISEHNRLYWYRQTLGQGPEFLTYFQNEAQLEKSRLLSDRFSAERPKGSFSTLEIQRTEQGDSAMYLCASSSTGVNTGELFFGEGSRLTVL.

J is TRBJ2-6 and V is TRBV28; TRBD1 matches at 9 bases. V was clipped by 5 bases and J by 0 bases; unmatched bases: 2. Germline V gives CDR1 MDHEN, CDR2 SYDVKM. This CDR3 is 16 amino acids long. The chain's CDR3 is CASSNRGLSGANVLTF. DNA for the CDR3: TGTGCCAGCAGTAACAGGGGGCTCTCTGGGGCCAACGTCCTGACTTTC.

The chain carries TRBV7-2 and TRBJ1-2, with D unclear. The germline V gene has CDR1 SGHTA and CDR2 FQGNSA. Trimming left V 1 base short and J 2 bases short, with 8 bases between. This CDR3 spans 14 amino acids. The CDR3, as DNA: TGTGCCAGCAGCTTAGTTCGGGAGAACTATGGCTACACCTTC. The encoded protein is CASSLVRENYGYTF.

The genes are TRBV28 and TRBJ1-6, with 7 bases lining up with TRBD1. V was clipped by 6 bases and J by 10 bases; unmatched bases: 15. The CDR3 length is 16 residues. Germline CDR1 and CDR2: MDHEN and SYDVKM. The CDR3 spells CASSVQAGQVRSPLHF. CDR3 sequence (DNA): TGTGCCAGCAGCGTTCAGGCAGGACAGGTGCGGTCACCCCTCCACTTT.

This clone was found once. The chain has TRBV5-5 and TRBJ1-2; D may be TRBD1 (5 bases). The germline V gene encodes CDR1 SGHKS and CDR2 YYEKEE (reference sequence). The CDR3 contains 12 residues. The V end was cut by 3 bases, the J end by 8 bases, with 11 bases between. The CDR3 here is CASSSPGGGYTF. CDR3 in DNA: TGTGCCAGCAGCTCCCCTGGGGGGGGCTACACCTTC.

J is TRBJ2-5 and V is TRBV27, with 9 bases aligning to TRBD1. The J call is in doubt because the DNA end fits TRBJ2-7 better. The CDR3 consists of 18 residues. CDR1 is MNHEY and CDR2 is SMNVEV in the germline V gene (reference sequence). CDR3 DNA: TGTGCCAGCAGTTTATCCGGCGCTTCGGACAGGGGTCTGTACGAGCAGTACTTC. The encoded protein is CASSLSGASDRGLYEQYF.